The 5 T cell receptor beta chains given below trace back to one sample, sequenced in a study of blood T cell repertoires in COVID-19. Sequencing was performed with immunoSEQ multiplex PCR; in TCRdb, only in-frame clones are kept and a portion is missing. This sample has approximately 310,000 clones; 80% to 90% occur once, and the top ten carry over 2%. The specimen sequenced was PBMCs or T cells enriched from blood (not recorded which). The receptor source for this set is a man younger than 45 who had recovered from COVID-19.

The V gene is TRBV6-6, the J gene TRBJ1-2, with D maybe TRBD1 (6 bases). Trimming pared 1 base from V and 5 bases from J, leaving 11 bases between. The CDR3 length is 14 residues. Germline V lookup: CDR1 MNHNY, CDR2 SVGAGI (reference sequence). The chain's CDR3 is CASSYLSGAYGYTF. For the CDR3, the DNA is TGTGCCAGCAGTTACTTGTCAGGGGCGTATGGCTACACCTTC.

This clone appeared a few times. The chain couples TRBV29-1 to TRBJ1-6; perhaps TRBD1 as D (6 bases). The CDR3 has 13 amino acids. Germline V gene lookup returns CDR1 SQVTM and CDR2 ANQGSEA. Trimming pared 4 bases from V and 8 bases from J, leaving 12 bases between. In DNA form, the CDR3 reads TGCAGCGTTGCGACAGGAGAGTATTCACCCCTCCACTTT. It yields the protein CSVATGEYSPLHF.

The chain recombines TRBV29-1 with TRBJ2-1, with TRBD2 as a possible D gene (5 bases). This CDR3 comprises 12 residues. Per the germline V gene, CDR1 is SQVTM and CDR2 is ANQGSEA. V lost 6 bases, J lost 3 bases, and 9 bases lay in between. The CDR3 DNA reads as TGCAGCGTCGGACTTTACTACAATGAGCAGTTCTTC. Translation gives CSVGLYYNEQFF.

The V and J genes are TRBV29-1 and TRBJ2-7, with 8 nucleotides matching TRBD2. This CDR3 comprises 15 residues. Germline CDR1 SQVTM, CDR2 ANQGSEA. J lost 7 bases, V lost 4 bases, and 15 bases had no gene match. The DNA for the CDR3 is TGCAGCGTTGGGCCAGGAGCACCCACGGGGGGGGAGCAGTACTTC. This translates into CSVGPGAPTGGEQYF.

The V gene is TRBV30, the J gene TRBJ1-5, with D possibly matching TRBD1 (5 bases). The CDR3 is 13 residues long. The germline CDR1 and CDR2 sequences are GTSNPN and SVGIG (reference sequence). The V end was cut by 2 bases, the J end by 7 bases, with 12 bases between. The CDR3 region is CAWSTLEGQPQHF. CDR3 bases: TGTGCCTGGAGTACATTGGAGGGGCAGCCCCAGCATTTT.